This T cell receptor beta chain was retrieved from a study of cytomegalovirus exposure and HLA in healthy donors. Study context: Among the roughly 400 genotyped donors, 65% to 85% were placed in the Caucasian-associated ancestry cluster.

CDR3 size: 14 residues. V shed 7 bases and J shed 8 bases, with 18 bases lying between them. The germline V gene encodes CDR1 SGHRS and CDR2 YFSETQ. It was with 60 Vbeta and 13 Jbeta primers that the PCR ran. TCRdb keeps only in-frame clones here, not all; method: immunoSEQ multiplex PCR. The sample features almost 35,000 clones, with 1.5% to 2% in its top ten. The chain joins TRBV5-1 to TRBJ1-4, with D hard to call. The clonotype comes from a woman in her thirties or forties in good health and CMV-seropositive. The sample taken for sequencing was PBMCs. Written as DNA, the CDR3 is TGCGCCAGCGGCAATATCGGACTGGGGGAAAAACTGTTTTTT. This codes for CASGNIGLGEKLFF.